The 18 T cell receptor beta chains in this list originate from one sample, sequenced in a study of shared clonotypes between healthy human individuals. Repertoires were generated with immunoSEQ multiplex PCR, while TCRdb's copy carries only in-frame clones and drops some. The profile shows 2.5 million or so clones, around 94% of them singletons. Sequenced material: naive CD4+ T cells sorted from blood. Subset: CD45RA+ positively selected. Receptor source: a man between 18 and 29 years old in good health.

V usage is TRBV6-1 and J usage is TRBJ2-5; a possible D gene is TRBD1 (5 bases). CDR3 length: 14 amino acids. Germline V CDR1 and CDR2: MNHNS, SASEGT. The V and J ends lost 4 bases and 4 bases respectively, with 13 bases between them. The DNA of the CDR3 is TGTGCCAGCAGTGCAGGCAGGGTCGGAGAGACCCAGTACTTC. Amino acids: CASSAGRVGETQYF.

The rearrangement links TRBV2 to TRBJ1-4; perhaps TRBD1 as D (6 bases). There are 15 residues in the CDR3. With 2 bases removed from V and 8 bases from J, the gap between germline ends came to 15 bases. Germline CDR1 reads SNHLY; CDR2 reads FYNNEI. The CDR3 is CASSERGAWGEKLFF. As DNA, the CDR3 is TGTGCCAGCAGTGAAAGGGGGGCCTGGGGGGAAAAACTGTTTTTT. The variable domain in full, completed from reference TRBV2 and TRBJ1-4, reads EPEVTQTPSHQVTQMGQEVILRCVPISNHLYFYWYRQILGQKVEFLVSFYNNEISEKSEIFDDQFSVERPDGSNFTLKIRSTKLEDSAMYFCASSERGAWGEKLFFGSGTQLSVL.

The DNA of the CDR3 is TGTGCCAGCAGCTTAGGTAGCGGGGGGTCAAGCTCCTACGAGCAGTACTTC. It translates to CASSLGSGGSSSYEQYF. The genes are TRBV7-2 and TRBJ2-7; 10 bases fit TRBD2. V lost 1 base, J lost 0 bases, and 6 bases stayed unmatched. In germline, CDR1 is SGHTA, CDR2 FQGNSA. This CDR3 spans 17 amino acids.

This sequence joins TRBV6-1 and TRBJ1-2; D remains unclear. Germline CDR1 is MNHNS and CDR2 is SASEGT. V was pared by 9 bases and J by 8 bases, with 13 bases between. This CDR3 has 11 amino acids. For the CDR3, the DNA is TGTGCCAGTGAAGATCTGATCGGCTACACCTTC. Translating it yields CASEDLIGYTF.

V and J are TRBV7-2 and TRBJ1-2; D is undetermined. V was pared by 3 bases and J by 1 base, with 15 bases between. The CDR3 runs 16 residues. Germline V gives CDR1 SGHTA, CDR2 FQGNSA. For the CDR3, the DNA is TGTGCCAGCAGCTTGCACAGTAGTTTCCTTAACTATGGCTACACCTTC. Translation: CASSLHSSFLNYGYTF.

The rearrangement links TRBV7-8 to TRBJ1-2; D is ambiguous. The germline V gene has CDR1 SGHVS and CDR2 FQNEAQ. This CDR3 is built from 14 residues. V was pared by 5 bases and J by 7 bases, with 17 bases between. The CDR3 nucleotides read TGTGCCAGCAGCCCTATGGACGGGGTTGGTGGCTACACCTTC. Translation: CASSPMDGVGGYTF.

The genes are TRBV6-5 and TRBJ1-2, with 7 nucleotides matching TRBD1. This CDR3 comprises 14 residues. CDR1 and CDR2 (germline): MNHEY, SVGAGI. V lost 0 bases to trimming and J lost 6 bases; unmatched junction nucleotides: 4. The CDR3 spells CASSYSQGRDGYTF. The CDR3 DNA reads TGTGCCAGCAGTTACTCACAGGGGCGCGATGGCTACACCTTC.

The genes are TRBV6-5 and TRBJ2-3, with D hard to call. CDR3 length: 13 residues. Germline CDR1 and CDR2: MNHEY and SVGAGI. Trimming cost V 6 bases and J 2 bases, with 9 bases left between them. The DNA for the CDR3 is TGTGCCAGCAGACCAACGGCCACAGATACGCAGTATTTT. This encodes CASRPTATDTQYF.

This clone was picked up one time. V usage is TRBV5-1 and J usage is TRBJ2-7, with D perhaps matching TRBD1 (6 bases). V was pared by 1 base and J by 4 bases, with 21 bases between. CDR1 SGHRS and CDR2 YFSETQ come from the germline V gene. This CDR3 region has 17 residues. CDR3 sequence reads: CASSLTGSGAGRYEQYF. The CDR3 nucleotides are TGCGCCAGCAGCTTGACAGGATCAGGGGCGGGTCGATACGAGCAGTACTTC.

The rearrangement joins TRBV30 to TRBJ1-1, with a tentative D call TRBD1 (5 bases). The CDR3 has 13 amino acids. V gave up 4 bases and J gave up 5 bases, with 14 bases separating them. The V gene's germline CDR1 is GTSNPN and CDR2 SVGIG (reference sequence). As DNA, the CDR3 is TGTGCCTGGACTAGGGGCGCGTCGACTGAAGCTTTCTTT. This gives the protein CAWTRGASTEAFF.

The chain employs TRBV5-5 and TRBJ2-5; 8 bases are a match to TRBD1. The V gene's germline CDR1 is SGHKS and CDR2 YYEKEE (reference sequence). V trimming: 2 bases; J trimming: 7 bases; junction bases outside the gene matches: 7. This CDR3 is 14 amino acids long. Here the CDR3 DNA reads TGTGCCAGCAGCTTTGTTGGACAGGGTGGGACCCAGTACTTC. Protein: CASSFVGQGGTQYF.

The chain employs TRBV5-1 and TRBJ2-5; 10 bases agree with TRBD2. Germline V gene sequence: CDR1 SGHRS, CDR2 YFSETQ. After removal of 0 bases from V and 1 base from J, the junction contained 3 bases not matched to a gene. The length of the CDR3 is 16 residues. This CDR3 reads CASSLEAGGIQETQYF. The CDR3 DNA reads as TGCGCCAGCAGCTTGGAAGCGGGGGGGATCCAAGAGACCCAGTACTTC.

The chain joins TRBV6-6 to TRBJ1-4; no clear D. Germline CDR1 MNHNY, CDR2 SVGAGI (reference sequence). There are 14 residues in the CDR3. The V and J ends lost 0 bases and 3 bases respectively, with 5 bases between them. The CDR3 DNA sequence: TGTGCCAGCAGTTACTCGATGGCTAATGAAAAACTGTTTTTT. Translation: CASSYSMANEKLFF.

V is TRBV6-1 and J is TRBJ1-4; D remains unclear. The CDR3 consists of 14 residues. CDR1 MNHNS and CDR2 SASEGT come from the germline V gene. V shed 3 bases and J shed 2 bases, with 7 bases lying between them. CDR3 nucleotides: TGTGCCAGCAGTGAGGAGTCCACTAATGAAAAACTGTTTTTT. Residues: CASSEESTNEKLFF.

This clone was seen only a few times. This rearrangement joins TRBV19 to TRBJ1-1, with a weak D call TRBD1 (5 bases). The CDR3 is 13 amino acids. V lost 5 bases and J 5 bases, leaving 12 bases between the germline ends. Per germline, CDR1 LNHDA and CDR2 SQIVND (reference sequence). The CDR3 DNA sequence: TGTGCCAGTAGTTCGCCAGGGTTAACTGAAGCTTTCTTT. As protein: CASSSPGLTEAFF.

The chain links TRBV19 to TRBJ2-1, with no clear D. Germline V gene sequence: CDR1 LNHDA, CDR2 SQIVND (reference sequence). Trimming removed 2 bases from V and 4 bases from J, with 6 bases in between. The CDR3 has 13 residues. CDR3 protein: CASSIRNYNEQFF. CDR3 DNA: TGTGCCAGTAGTATAAGAAATTACAATGAGCAGTTCTTC.

The chain is built from TRBV11-2 and TRBJ2-5; possibly TRBD1 or TRBD2 for D (6 bases each). CDR1 and CDR2 (germline): SGHAT, FQNNGV. The CDR3 covers 18 residues. V was clipped by 1 base and J by 3 bases, with 21 bases between them. The CDR3, as DNA: TGTGCCAGCAGCTTAGGTTACGACTCTTGGGGGGCGAAAGAGACCCAGTACTTC. This sequence encodes CASSLGYDSWGAKETQYF.

The J gene is TRBJ1-2, the V gene TRBV4-2; the match to TRBD1 covers 8 bases. The CDR3 has 13 amino acids. The V gene end was trimmed by 3 bases and the J gene end by 4 bases; junction bases not matched to a gene: 1. In germline, CDR1 is LGHNA, CDR2 YNFKEQ. Here the CDR3 reads CASSHGQGYGYTF. CDR3 coding DNA: TGTGCCAGCAGCCACGGACAGGGCTATGGCTACACCTTC.